This T cell receptor (beta chain) is from a study of monozygotic twins with inflammatory bowel disease. Eight separate reactions per sample served to make cDNA. TCRdb re-called the 5' RACE reads; one entry per CDR3 protein, DNA not given. The sample table sets out 140,000 to 150,000 distinct CDR3 sequences. Comment on this clonotype: Its antigen is unidentified.

Study-level results: No difference was seen in repertoire similarity between concordant and discordant twins, possibly from limited power.

The origin of this receptor is a human donor with ulcerative colitis or Crohn's disease, or a healthy co-twin of an affected twin (not recorded which). The sample taken for sequencing was blood.

CDR3 in amino acids: CASSLTLSTSGANVLTF. The chain recombines TRBV7-3 with TRBJ2-6; the D call from TCRdb, TRBD1, cannot be confirmed without DNA. Germline CDR1 and CDR2: SGHTA and FQGTGA. This CDR3 region has 17 residues. The full variable domain, its missing parts supplied by reference TRBV7-3 and TRBJ2-6, is GAGVSQTPSNKVTEKGKYVELRCDPISGHTALYWYRQSLGQGPEFLIYFQGTGAADDSGLPNDRFFAVRPEGSVSTLKIQRTERGDSAVYLCASSLTLSTSGANVLTFGAGSRLTVL.